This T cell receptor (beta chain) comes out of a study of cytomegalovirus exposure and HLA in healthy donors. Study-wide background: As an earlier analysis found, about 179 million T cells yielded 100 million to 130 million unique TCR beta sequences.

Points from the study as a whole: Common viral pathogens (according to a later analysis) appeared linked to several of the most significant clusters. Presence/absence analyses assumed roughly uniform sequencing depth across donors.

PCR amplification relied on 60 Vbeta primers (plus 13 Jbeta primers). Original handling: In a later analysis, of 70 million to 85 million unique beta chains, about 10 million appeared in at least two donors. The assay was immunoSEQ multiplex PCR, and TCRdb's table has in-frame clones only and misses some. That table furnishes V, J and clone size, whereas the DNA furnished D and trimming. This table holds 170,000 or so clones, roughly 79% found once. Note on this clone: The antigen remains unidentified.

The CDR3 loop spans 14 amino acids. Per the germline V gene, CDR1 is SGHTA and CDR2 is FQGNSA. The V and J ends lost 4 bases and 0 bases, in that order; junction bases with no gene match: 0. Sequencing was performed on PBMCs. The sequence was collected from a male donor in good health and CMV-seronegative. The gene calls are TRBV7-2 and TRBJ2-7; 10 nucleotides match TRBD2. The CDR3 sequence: CASSSSGSSYEQYF. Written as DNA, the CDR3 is TGTGCCAGCAGCTCTAGCGGGAGCTCCTACGAGCAGTACTTC.